The 32 T cell receptor beta chains reported below all come from one sample, sequenced in a study of T cells after yellow fever vaccination. One entry per CDR3 protein results from TCRdb running MiXCR on the 5' RACE reads. The sample has 100,000 to 150,000 distinct CDR3 sequences, 8.9% seen once. Here the sequenced sample was CD8+ T cells sorted from PBMCs, taken on the day of the yellow fever booster vaccination. Every receptor here comes from a man aged 18 to 30 who received the YFV17D yellow fever vaccine.

The CDR3 nucleotides read TGTGCCAGCAGCTATCTCCGACAGGGAGGGAATTCACCCCTCCACTTT. Translating gives CASSYLRQGGNSPLHF. The V and J genes are TRBV7-2 and TRBJ1-6, with 7 bases aligning to TRBD1. The V gene end was trimmed by 4 bases and the J gene end by 7 bases; junction bases not matched to a gene: 10. CDR3 length: 16 residues. Germline assignment: CDR1 SGHTA and CDR2 FQGNSA.

Ten or more counts support this clonotype. The chain has TRBV11-2 and TRBJ2-3, with 7 bases identical to TRBD2. This CDR3 has 19 residues. CDR1 SGHAT and CDR2 FQNNGV come from the germline V gene. The V gene end was trimmed by 5 bases and the J gene end by 0 bases; junction bases not matched to a gene: 17. The CDR3 bases are TGTGCCAGCAGCGGAATGCCAGGGACTACCACTACTAGCACAGATACGCAGTATTTT. As protein: CASSGMPGTTTTSTDTQYF.

This clonotype was picked up many times. The chain employs TRBV6-2 or TRBV6-3 and TRBJ2-4, with a tentative D call TRBD1 (6 bases). Germline lookup yields CDR1 MNHEY and CDR2 SVGEGT. Trimming shortened V by 0 bases and J by 3 bases, and 12 bases separated the two germline ends. CDR3 size: 16 residues. In nucleotides, the CDR3 is TGTGCCAGCAGTTACTCCTACAGGGAATTCAAAAACATTCAGTACTTC. This encodes CASSYSYREFKNIQYF.

The rearrangement joins TRBV19 to TRBJ1-1, with D unclear. V dropped 7 bases and J dropped 3 bases, with 6 bases sitting between them. Germline loops: CDR1 LNHDA, CDR2 SQIVND (reference sequence). The CDR3 extends over 11 amino acids. CDR3 sequence: CASMKYTEAFF. The CDR3 coding sequence is TGTGCCAGTATGAAGTACACTGAAGCTTTCTTT.

This clonotype has only a few counts. The chain combines TRBV4-1 with TRBJ2-7; TRBD1 matches 8 bases. CDR1 and CDR2 (germline): MGHRA, YSYEKL. The CDR3 consists of 12 residues. The trim removed 4 bases at V and 5 bases at J, leaving 1 base unmatched. The DNA for the CDR3 is TGCGCCAGCAGCCCGACAGGGGACGAGCAGTACTTC. Residues: CASSPTGDEQYF.

This clonotype showed up just a few times. V gene TRBV4-3 combines with J gene TRBJ2-1; TRBD2 might be the D (5 bases). Germline CDR1 LGHNA, CDR2 YSLEER. V shed 1 base and J shed 5 bases, with 12 bases lying between them. CDR3 length equals 15 residues. CDR3 loop: CASSQGVEGNNEQFF. The DNA for the CDR3 is TGCGCCAGCAGCCAAGGGGTCGAGGGTAACAATGAGCAGTTCTTC.

The chain carries TRBV7-3 and TRBJ2-5, with TRBD2 identical over 7 bases. Germline V gene sequence: CDR1 SGHTA, CDR2 FQGTGA. The V segment lost 2 bases and the J segment 2 bases; nucleotides outside the gene matches: 8. This CDR3 comprises 16 residues. The CDR3 nucleotides are TGTGCCAGCAGCTTAGGGGTCGGGGGGTTTCAAGAGACCCAGTACTTC. Translated, it gives CASSLGVGGFQETQYF.

There are many counts of this clonotype. The genes are TRBV5-5 and TRBJ2-7; D remains unclear. In germline, CDR1 is SGHKS, CDR2 YYEKEE (reference sequence). Trimming took 5 bases from V and 7 from J, leaving 10 bases between them. This CDR3 region has 11 residues. The CDR3 DNA reads as TGTGCCAGCAGGCAGGAAGGAGAGCAGTACGTC. It is translated as CASRQEGEQYV.

The chain combines TRBV7-2 with TRBJ2-7, with D possibly matching TRBD2 (5 bases). Germline V CDR1 and CDR2: SGHTA, FQGNSA. This CDR3 has 13 residues. V was cut by 3 bases and J by 6 bases, with 12 bases left in between. CDR3 loop: CASSFGRVSEQYF. The CDR3 DNA sequence: TGTGCCAGCAGCTTTGGGCGGGTGAGCGAGCAGTACTTC.

This clonotype has ten or more counts. The V call is TRBV29-1, the J call TRBJ1-3, with D unclear. Deletions cut 4 bases from V and 4 bases from J, with 14 bases between. This CDR3 has 14 residues. Per the germline V gene, CDR1 is SQVTM and CDR2 is ANQGSEA. Written as DNA, the CDR3 is TGCAGCGTTGTAAAGGAGTCGGACGGAAACACCATATATTTT. Translated, it gives CSVVKESDGNTIYF.

This chain links TRBV20-1 with TRBJ2-2; 11 bases match TRBD1. The ends lost 6 bases at V and 4 bases at J; junction bases unmatched: 4. Germline CDR1 and CDR2: DFQATT and SNEGSKA (reference sequence). The CDR3 totals 14 residues. CDR3 protein: CSAPGQGGTGELFF. CDR3 DNA sequence: TGCAGTGCCCCGGGACAGGGGGGCACCGGGGAGCTGTTTTTT.

This clonotype was counted only a few times. This chain joins TRBV12-3 or TRBV12-4 and TRBJ1-5; D might be TRBD1 (5 bases). CDR3 length: 15 residues. The ends were cut back, 5 bases at V and 1 base at J, with 12 bases in the middle. This chain's CDR3 is CASSPGPGSNQPQHF. The CDR3 DNA reads as TGTGCCAGCAGTCCGGGACCAGGGAGCAATCAGCCCCAGCATTTT.

The chain is built from TRBV7-9 and TRBJ1-1; D remains unclear. Germline-derived CDR1 and CDR2 are SEHNR and FQNEAQ (reference sequence). Trimming left V 3 bases short and J 5 bases short, with 7 bases between. This CDR3 is 12 amino acids long. CDR3 DNA sequence: TGTGCCAGCAGCTTTAGCGGAACTGAAGCTTTCTTT. It is translated as CASSFSGTEAFF.

There are many counts of this clonotype. CDR3 protein: CASSQEYIRTEAFF. In DNA form, the CDR3 reads TGCGCCAGCAGCCAAGAGTATATCCGGACTGAAGCTTTCTTT. The chain recombines TRBV4-1 with TRBJ1-1; unclear D gene. Germline V lookup: CDR1 MGHRA, CDR2 YSYEKL. This CDR3 is built from 14 residues. V lost 0 bases and J 5 bases, leaving 10 bases between the germline ends.

The sample holds a few counts of this clonotype. V gene TRBV9 combines with J gene TRBJ2-7, with TRBD1 matching over 9 bases. The CDR3 covers 13 residues. With 3 bases clipped from V and 6 bases from J, the junction kept 4 bases outside the gene matches. Germline V gene data show CDR1 as SGDLS and CDR2 as YYNGEE. CDR3 protein: CASSETGGPEQYF. In DNA form, the CDR3 reads TGTGCCAGCAGCGAGACAGGGGGACCCGAGCAGTACTTC.

The rearrangement joins TRBV6-2 or TRBV6-3 to TRBJ2-1, with TRBD1 matching over 9 bases. The CDR3 loop spans 16 amino acids. Germline V gene lookup returns CDR1 MNHEY and CDR2 SVGEGT. The ends lost 6 bases at V and 1 base at J; junction bases unmatched: 7. Here the CDR3 DNA reads TGTGCCAGCAGCCTTATGACAGGGGGTTCCTACAATGAGCAGTTCTTC. Translated: CASSLMTGGSYNEQFF.

The chain couples TRBV12-3 or TRBV12-4 to TRBJ2-6, with 9 positions matching TRBD1. The CDR3 extends over 17 amino acids. With V trimmed by 6 bases and J by 1 base, 7 bases remained unmatched. The CDR3 region has the DNA TGTGCCAGCAGAGGGGGGACAGGGTGGTCTGGGGCCAACGTCCTGACTTTC. It encodes CASRGGTGWSGANVLTF.

This clonotype was seen only a few times. The chain recombines TRBV4-3 with TRBJ1-6; no clear D gene. The CDR3 has 14 residues. Trimming took 4 bases from V and 9 from J, leaving 13 bases between them. The germline V gene encodes CDR1 LGHNA and CDR2 YSLEER. CDR3 sequence (DNA): TGCGCCAGCAGCCTCCGCCGGAGGGTTTCACCCCTCCACTTT. Its protein is CASSLRRRVSPLHF.

The CDR3 protein is CASSSTGYEQYV. CDR3 DNA sequence: TGTGCCAGCAGTTCGACAGGGTACGAGCAGTACGTC. The chain uses TRBV6-5 and TRBJ2-7, with TRBD1 matching over 7 bases. The J segment lost 4 bases and the V segment lost 4 bases, leaving 1 base of the junction unmatched. The CDR3 spans 12 residues. Germline CDR1 and CDR2: MNHEY and SVGAGI.

This chain uses TRBV29-1 with TRBJ2-1, with D uncertain. Germline CDR1 and CDR2: SQVTM and ANQGSEA. The CDR3 spans 13 residues. V lost 6 bases, J lost 0 bases, and 9 bases lay in between. CDR3 DNA sequence: TGCAGCGTGCCCCCTAGCTCCTACAATGAGCAGTTCTTC. Amino acids: CSVPPSSYNEQFF.

This clonotype was seen only a few times. The chain combines TRBV11-2 with TRBJ2-7, with 11 nucleotides matching TRBD2. Trimming cost V 3 bases and J 1 base; bases outside gene matches: 14. The CDR3 is 19 amino acids. CDR1 and CDR2 (germline): SGHAT, FQNNGV. Written as DNA, the CDR3 is TGTGCCAGCAGCTTTAGCGGGGGGGTATCTGCGCTTGGGTCCTACGAGCAGTACGTC. Amino acids: CASSFSGGVSALGSYEQYV.

This clonotype has ten or more counts. The genes are TRBV27 and TRBJ2-1, with D perhaps TRBD2 (6 bases). Germline V gene lookup returns CDR1 MNHEY and CDR2 SMNVEV (reference sequence). The CDR3 has 14 amino acids. V shed 1 base and J shed 10 bases, with 14 bases lying between them. The CDR3 DNA follows: TGTGCCAGCAGTTTATTACTCCCGGGGGTCGAGCAGTTCTTC. Residues: CASSLLLPGVEQFF.

Many counts were recorded for this clonotype. The V gene is TRBV27, the J gene TRBJ1-5; D call uncertain. Trimming took 11 bases from V and 7 from J, leaving 12 bases between them. The CDR3 has 11 residues. Germline CDR1 is MNHEY and CDR2 is SMNVEV (reference sequence). The CDR3 DNA reads as TGTGCCTCCGGGATGGGACAGCCCCAGCATTTT. Translated, it gives CASGMGQPQHF.

The chain is built from TRBV4-3 and TRBJ2-1, with 9 nucleotides matching TRBD2. The V gene's germline CDR1 is LGHNA and CDR2 YSLEER. The CDR3 has 17 residues. J lost 5 bases, V lost 0 bases, and 8 bases had no gene match. CDR3 amino acids: CASSQDPAGGTNNEQFF. The CDR3 DNA reads as TGCGCCAGCAGCCAAGACCCAGCGGGGGGAACCAACAATGAGCAGTTCTTC.

The V call is TRBV7-9, the J call TRBJ1-5; maybe TRBD1 (5 bases). This CDR3 is built from 13 residues. The germline V gene has CDR1 SEHNR and CDR2 FQNEAQ (reference sequence). Trimming removed 8 bases at V and 5 bases at J, with 13 bases between. The CDR3 bases are TGTGCCAGCGGACCAGGGTTGGATCAGCCCCAGCATTTT. This codes for CASGPGLDQPQHF.

This clonotype has a count of ten or more. The chain links TRBV29-1 to TRBJ2-7; no clear D gene. Looked up from germline, CDR1 is SQVTM and CDR2 is ANQGSEA. V was shortened by 4 bases and J by 1 base, with 8 bases between the two germline ends. The length of the CDR3 is 12 residues. CDR3 DNA: TGCAGCGTTGGGGATACATCCTACGAGCAGTACTTC. Translated: CSVGDTSYEQYF.

In this sample, this clonotype turned up many times. The chain is built from TRBV4-1 and TRBJ2-1; a weak D match, TRBD1 (5 bases). V was trimmed by 0 bases and J by 3 bases, leaving 15 bases between them. The CDR3 is 17 residues long. Germline-derived CDR1 and CDR2 are MGHRA and YSYEKL. The CDR3 loop reads CASSQDRRPRGYNEQFF. Here the CDR3 DNA reads TGCGCCAGCAGCCAAGACCGCCGCCCTAGGGGCTACAATGAGCAGTTCTTC.

This clonotype was seen only once. This chain links TRBV5-1 with TRBJ2-1; D gene uncertain. CDR3 length: 16 amino acids. Germline V CDR1 and CDR2: SGHRS, YFSETQ. Trimming shortened V by 3 bases and J by 2 bases, and 15 bases separated the two germline ends. The CDR3 coding sequence is TGCGCCAGCAGCTCATATATGGCATGGCCCTACAATGAGCAGTTCTTC. Its translation is CASSSYMAWPYNEQFF.

In this sample, this clonotype turned up a few times. The chain combines TRBV6-5 with TRBJ2-5; D remains ambiguous. Per the germline V gene, CDR1 is MNHEY and CDR2 is SVGAGI. This CDR3 is 16 amino acids long. Trimming cost V 6 bases and J 3 bases, with 20 bases left between them. CDR3 sequence: CASSDDDWRGKETQYF. The CDR3 coding sequence is TGTGCCAGCAGCGACGACGATTGGCGAGGCAAAGAGACCCAGTACTTC.

This chain connects TRBV4-1 to TRBJ1-5; D not resolved. The germline CDR1 and CDR2 sequences are MGHRA and YSYEKL. V was shortened by 3 bases and J by 0 bases, with 12 bases between the two germline ends. The CDR3 contains 16 residues. The CDR3 is CASSHAWGYSNQPQHF. The CDR3 DNA follows: TGCGCCAGCAGCCACGCATGGGGATATAGCAATCAGCCCCAGCATTTT.

The chain uses TRBV5-1 and TRBJ2-3; 13 nucleotides agree with TRBD2. The J segment lost 0 bases and the V segment lost 3 bases, leaving 10 bases of the junction unmatched. This CDR3 region has 19 residues. Germline CDR1 is SGHRS and CDR2 is YFSETQ. The CDR3 bases are TGCGCCAGCAGCTCCCCAACTAGCGGGAGGGAGACTAGCACAGATACGCAGTATTTT. Translation: CASSSPTSGRETSTDTQYF.

The V and J genes are TRBV12-3 or TRBV12-4 and TRBJ1-3; possible D gene TRBD1, 5 bases. This CDR3 is 17 amino acids long. Trimming removed 1 base at V and 4 bases at J, with 17 bases between. The CDR3 protein is CASSLVGTRNGGNTIYF. The CDR3 DNA reads TGTGCCAGCAGTTTAGTGGGGACTCGAAACGGAGGAAACACCATATATTTT.